These T cell receptor beta chains were read from a single sample in a study of cytomegalovirus exposure and HLA in healthy donors. Sequenced by immunoSEQ multiplex PCR; TCRdb stores in-frame clones only, minus some. The sample has 90,000 to 140,000 clones, approximately 86% seen once. Sequencing input: PBMCs. The source of these receptors is a man aged 18-30 years in good health and CMV-seronegative. Both conserved end residues are part of each CDR3. A D gene is named only where the DNA matches it firmly. Not all rows give a size; the values are once, few, many and, for expanded clones, a class.

D gene	clone size	V gene	J gene	CDR3 DNA	CDR3 protein
NA	NA	TRBV6-6	TRBJ2-7	TGTGCCAGCAGCCCTCTAGCGAACGAGCAGTACTTC	CASSPLANEQYF
TRBD2	NA	TRBV7-3	TRBJ2-3	TGTGCCAGCAGCATGACTAGCGGGAGTGGGGATACGCAGTATTTT	CASSMTSGSGDTQYF
NA	once	TRBV5-1	TRBJ1-1	TGCGCCAGCAGGGGGCACTTATTGAACACTGAAGCTTTCTTT	CASRGHLLNTEAFF
NA	NA	TRBV19	TRBJ1-1	TGTGCCAGTAGTATAGTAAGGGGTGTGACTGAAGCTTTCTTT	CASSIVRGVTEAFF
TRBD1	NA	TRBV18	TRBJ2-7	TGTGCCAGCTCACTCCGACAGGTACAGGGGTACGAGCAGTACTTC	CASSLRQVQGYEQYF
NA	NA	TRBV4-1	TRBJ1-1	TGCGCCAGCAGCCAAGGAGATGTAGCTTTCTTT	CASSQGDVAFF
NA	NA	TRBV10-3	TRBJ2-7	TGTGCCATCAGTGCCGGACTCGCCTTAAGCGAGCAGTACTTC	CAISAGLALSEQYF
TRBD1	NA	TRBV15	TRBJ2-7	TGTGCCACCAGCAGAGTATTAGGGACAGCCGCCTACGAGCAGTACTTC	CATSRVLGTAAYEQYF
NA	NA	TRBV7-3	TRBJ2-7	TGTGCCAGCGGTCCAGGTTCCTACGAGCAGTACTTC	CASGPGSYEQYF
TRBD1	NA	TRBV7-2	TRBJ2-4	TGTGCCAGCAGCTATAGGGACAGCAAAAACATTCAGTACTTC	CASSYRDSKNIQYF
NA	NA	TRBV5-4	TRBJ2-2	TGTGCCAGCAGTCTGACAGGTTCCGGGGAGCTGTTTTTT	CASSLTGSGELFF
NA	NA	TRBV9	TRBJ1-1	TGTGCCAGCAGCGCCGGGGGAGCGAACACTGAAGCTTTCTTT	CASSAGGANTEAFF
NA	NA	TRBV7-7	TRBJ2-7	TGTGCTAGCAGCTTAGGAGGGCGGGGCGAGCAGTACTTC	CASSLGGRGEQYF
TRBD2	NA	TRBV6-1	TRBJ2-1	TGTGCCAGCAGCCATCCAGCGGGGGCAGTTAATGAGCAGTTCTTC	CASSHPAGAVNEQFF
NA	NA	TRBV14	TRBJ2-3	TGTGCCAGCAGCAAAAGACAAGTCACAGATACGCAGTATTTT	CASSKRQVTDTQYF
NA	few	TRBV4-3	TRBJ2-7	TGCGCCAGCAGCCAAGATCTGCGGGACCGCGAGCAGTACTTC	CASSQDLRDREQYF
NA	NA	TRBV28	TRBJ2-5	TGTGCCAGCAGTTTCATAGGTGAGGGAGGTGAGACCCAGTACTTC	CASSFIGEGGETQYF
NA	few	TRBV5-1	TRBJ2-3	TGCGCCAGCAGCTCCAAGGCTAGGGCTAGCGGCACAGATACGCAGTATTTT	CASSSKARASGTDTQYF
NA	NA	TRBV2	TRBJ1-1	TGTGCCCGAAGGGGGACCATGAACACTGAAGCTTTCTTT	CARRGTMNTEAFF
NA	NA	TRBV29-1	TRBJ1-1	TGCAGCGTCGGGACACTATTTGTCACTGAAGCTTTCTTT	CSVGTLFVTEAFF